A single sample gave rise to the 16 T cell receptor beta chains below, sequenced in a study of Graves' ophthalmopathy and Graves' hyperthyroidism. TCR beta CDR3 amplification used RNA transcripts. HTBI primers were used in a first-round RT-PCR, which preceded a second-round multiplex PCR. TCRdb fed the multiplex PCR reads into MiXCR, producing one record per CDR3 protein. The top ten hold 8.5% to 14% of the sample, which has 900,000 to 1,200,000 distinct CDR3 sequences, 35% to 45% seen once. Sequences were obtained from peripheral blood or thyroid tissue (not recorded which). Receptors were obtained from an adult man with Graves' hyperthyroidism.

CDR3 residues: CASSHLSGGTYEQYF. The CDR3 coding sequence is TGTGCCAGCAGTCACCTATCGGGGGGTACCTACGAGCAGTACTTC. The J gene is TRBJ2-7, the V gene TRBV28, with TRBD2 matching over 7 bases. The CDR3 runs to 15 residues. J was trimmed by 2 bases and V by 5 bases; bases with no gene match: 9. The germline V gene has CDR1 MDHEN and CDR2 SYDVKM.

Points on this clonotype: This sequence may be a read error, since a much larger clone differs from it by one base. Since the CDR3 does not end with the conserved phenylalanine or tryptophan, this likely comes from a read error. The V and J genes are TRBV7-9 and TRBJ2-5, with D uncertain. The CDR3 runs 14 residues. CDR1 is SEHNR and CDR2 is FQNEAQ in the germline V gene (reference sequence). V was pared by 4 bases and J by 2 bases, with 11 bases between. The CDR3 sequence is CASSSADGQETQYL. The DNA for the CDR3 is TGTGCCAGCAGCTCCGCGGACGGTCAAGAGACCCAGTACCTC.

This clonotype was counted ten times or more. The chain combines TRBV10-3 with TRBJ1-2; D may be TRBD1 (5 bases). The CDR3 totals 12 residues. V was cut by 6 bases and J by 4 bases, with 9 bases left in between. Germline V gene lookup returns CDR1 ENHRY and CDR2 SYGVKD. This CDR3 is CAISGHTYGYTF. The CDR3, as DNA: TGTGCCATCAGCGGACACACCTATGGCTACACCTTC.

This chain joins TRBV13 and TRBJ1-5; D not certain. Trimming took 5 bases from V and 9 from J, leaving 14 bases between them. Germline values: CDR1 PRHDT, CDR2 FYEKMQ (reference sequence). The CDR3 loop spans 13 amino acids. This CDR3 reads CASSAWAGLPQHF. CDR3 nucleotide sequence: TGTGCCAGCAGCGCCTGGGCCGGTTTGCCCCAGCATTTT. Supplemented by reference TRBV13 and TRBJ1-5, the full variable domain reads AAGVIQSPRHLIKEKRETATLKCYPIPRHDTVYWYQQGPGQDPQFLISFYEKMQSDKGSIPDRFSAQQFSDYHSELNMSSLELGDSALYFCASSAWAGLPQHFGDGTRLSIL.

The chain couples TRBV7-9 to TRBJ2-2, with 8 bases fitting TRBD2. The CDR3 consists of 16 residues. J lost 1 base, V lost 3 bases, and 4 bases had no gene match. Germline V gene lookup returns CDR1 SEHNR and CDR2 FQNEAQ (reference sequence). The chain's CDR3 is CASSFGLARNTGELFF. The DNA of the CDR3 is TGTGCCAGCAGCTTCGGACTAGCTAGGAACACCGGGGAGCTGTTTTTT.

The V gene is TRBV29-1, the J gene TRBJ2-2, with 11 bases identical to TRBD1. Trimming removed 7 bases from V and 7 bases from J; junction bases left unmatched: 2. Looked up from germline, CDR1 is SQVTM and CDR2 is ANQGSEA. This CDR3 region has 12 residues. The CDR3 DNA is TGCAGCGCCGGGACAGGGGGCGGGGAGCTGTTTTTT. It encodes CSAGTGGGELFF.

V and J are TRBV5-1 and TRBJ1-1; tentatively, D is TRBD1 (6 bases). Germline V gives CDR1 SGHRS, CDR2 YFSETQ. This CDR3 contains 14 residues. Trimming shortened V by 4 bases and J by 5 bases, and 15 bases separated the two germline ends. CDR3 nucleotides: TGCGCCAGCAGCGAACAGGGAAGGGAAACTGAAGCTTTCTTT. This gives the protein CASSEQGRETEAFF. The full variable domain, completed using reference TRBV5-1 and TRBJ1-1, is KAGVTQTPRYLIKTRGQQVTLSCSPISGHRSVSWYQQTPGQGLQFLFEYFSETQRNKGNFPGRFSGRQFSNSRSEMNVSTLELGDSALYLCASSEQGRETEAFFGQGTRLTVV.

The chain joins TRBV7-2 to TRBJ2-5; D call uncertain. CDR1 is SGHTA, CDR2 FQGNSA, per germline. This CDR3 is built from 16 residues. V shed 0 bases and J shed 0 bases, with 11 bases lying between them. The CDR3 loop reads CASSLAVGFNQETQYF. In DNA, the CDR3 is TGTGCCAGCAGCTTAGCGGTGGGGTTCAACCAAGAGACCCAGTACTTC. The entire variable domain, with the rest obtained from reference TRBV7-2 and TRBJ2-5, is as follows: GAGVSQSPSNKVTEKGKDVELRCDPISGHTALYWYRQSLGQGLEFLIYFQGNSAPDKSGLPSDRFSAERTGGSVSTLTIQRTQQEDSAVYLCASSLAVGFNQETQYFGPGTRLLVL.

This clonotype came up a few times. The rearrangement joins TRBV19 to TRBJ2-2; 10 bases align to TRBD1. V shed 9 bases and J 6 bases; nucleotides not matched to a gene: 13. Germline loops: CDR1 LNHDA, CDR2 SQIVND (reference sequence). This CDR3 is built from 16 residues. The CDR3 loop is CASSGQGQGVAGELFF. The CDR3 nucleotides are TGTGCCAGCTCAGGGCAAGGACAGGGGGTAGCCGGGGAGCTGTTTTTT.

As to this clonotype: This sequence may be a read error, since a much larger clone differs from it by one base. The chain links TRBV7-9 to TRBJ2-7; D may be TRBD1 or TRBD2 (6 bases each). The length of the CDR3 is 13 residues. Per germline, CDR1 SEHNR and CDR2 FQNEAQ (reference sequence). The CDR3 loop is CASRGQAGHEHYF. In DNA, the CDR3 is TGTGCCAGCAGGGGACAAGCGGGCCACGAGCACTACTTC.

V gene TRBV3-1 combines with J gene TRBJ1-6; D not certain. V was clipped by 1 base and J by 7 bases, with 8 bases between them. Germline V gene lookup returns CDR1 LGHDT and CDR2 YNNKEL (reference sequence). This CDR3 spans 14 amino acids. This CDR3 reads CASSQVRGNSPLHF. The CDR3 DNA follows: TGTGCCAGCAGCCAAGTCCGGGGAAATTCACCCCTCCACTTT.

This clonotype was detected once. Just one base apart from a much larger clone, this may be a read error. This chain links TRBV10-3 with TRBJ1-5, with a tentative D call TRBD1 (5 bases). Germline V gene sequence: CDR1 ENHRY, CDR2 SYGVKD. Deletions cut 4 bases from V and 6 bases from J, with 13 bases between. This CDR3 comprises 14 residues. For the CDR3, the DNA is TGTGCCATCAGTGCGGGATGGGGACGTCAGCCCCAGCATTTT. Translated: CAISAGWGRQPQHF.

The V and J genes are TRBV10-3 and TRBJ1-6, with D unresolved. CDR1 ENHRY and CDR2 SYGVKD come from the germline V gene. CDR3 length equals 15 residues. The ends were cut back, 2 bases at V and 7 bases at J, with 12 bases in the middle. CDR3 protein: CAISEVVSSNSPLHF. CDR3 nucleotide sequence: TGTGCCATCAGTGAGGTGGTATCCTCCAATTCACCCCTCCACTTT.

The V and J genes are TRBV9 and TRBJ2-2; 10 nucleotides align to TRBD1. CDR1 and CDR2 from the germline V gene are SGDLS and YYNGEE. The CDR3 sequence is 15 residues long. With V trimmed by 5 bases and J by 7 bases, 8 bases remained unmatched. The CDR3 protein is CASSTGTGVGGELFF. The CDR3 nucleotides are TGTGCCAGCAGTACCGGGACAGGGGTCGGCGGGGAGCTGTTTTTT.

The V call is TRBV10-3, the J call TRBJ2-5, with TRBD1 matching 9 bases. The V gene end was trimmed by 2 bases and the J gene end by 5 bases; junction bases not matched to a gene: 0. CDR3 length equals 13 residues. In germline, CDR1 is ENHRY, CDR2 SYGVKD. CDR3 nucleotide sequence: TGTGCCATCAGTGAGGGGACAGGGGAGACCCAGTACTTC. Translated: CAISEGTGETQYF.

This clonotype appeared many times. The chain has TRBV7-9 and TRBJ1-1; TRBD1 agrees at 8 bases. With V trimmed by 5 bases and J by 5 bases, 7 bases remained unmatched. Germline V gene sequence: CDR1 SEHNR, CDR2 FQNEAQ (reference sequence). This CDR3 comprises 14 residues. The CDR3 bases are TGTGCCAGCAGCCTACAGGGGGGCAAAACTGAAGCTTTCTTT. Protein sequence: CASSLQGGKTEAFF.